Sequencing of this T cell receptor (beta chain) was carried out in a study of blood T cell repertoires in COVID-19. Clones were sequenced by immunoSEQ multiplex PCR, and TCRdb holds only the in-frame ones, with some missing. Among more than 25,000 clones, 65% to 70% were seen once, and the ten largest hold less than 20%. V shed 2 bases and J shed 2 bases, with 7 bases lying between them. Germline V gene sequence: CDR1 SGHDT, CDR2 YYEEEE. CDR3 length equals 13 residues. The sample taken for sequencing was peripheral blood. This receptor was taken from a human donor in a cohort sampled during active COVID-19. V is TRBV5-6 and J is TRBJ1-2; D is unresolved. As DNA, the CDR3 is TGTGCCAGCAGCTTAGCACAGAACTATGGCTACACCTTC. Its translation: CASSLAQNYGYTF. Based on the CDR3 plus reference TRBV5-6 and TRBJ1-2, the full variable domain is DAGVTQSPTHLIKTRGQQVTLRCSPKSGHDTVSWYQQALGQGPQFIFQYYEEEERQRGNFPDRFSGHQFPNYSSELNVNALLLGDSALYLCASSLAQNYGYTFGSGTRLTVV.